The 23 T cell receptor beta chains listed next were all sequenced from one sample in a study of long-term antiretroviral therapy in people with HIV. The libraries were made with immunoSEQ v3.0 at survey level. Generated by immunoSEQ multiplex PCR, the TCRdb table keeps only in-frame clones and is missing some. The sample has 25,000 to 35,000 clones, more than 70% seen once. The sample here was unsorted PBMCs, taken 0.8 years after starting antiretroviral therapy. These receptors all stem from a woman between 25 and 40 years old with HIV.

The V call is TRBV5-1, the J call TRBJ2-5; D gene ambiguous. Germline loops: CDR1 SGHRS, CDR2 YFSETQ. V was shortened by 0 bases and J by 1 base, with 7 bases between the two germline ends. The CDR3 is made up of 14 amino acids. The CDR3 region is CASSLATLQETQYF. In nucleotides, the CDR3 is TGCGCCAGCAGCTTGGCAACACTCCAAGAGACCCAGTACTTC.

The chain joins TRBV6-1 to TRBJ2-5; TRBD1 is a possible D gene (6 bases). Germline V CDR1 and CDR2: MNHNS, SASEGT. V was clipped by 2 bases and J by 9 bases, with 22 bases between them. There are 16 residues in the CDR3. This chain's CDR3 is CASSEPSKDRGRSQYF. CDR3 bases: TGTGCCAGCAGTGAACCCTCAAAGGACAGAGGCAGGTCCCAGTACTTC.

This clone was recorded a few times. The genes are TRBV9 and TRBJ1-2; D gene uncertain. The CDR3 sequence is 15 residues long. The V end lost 2 bases, the J end lost 8 bases, and 19 bases lay between the germline ends. Germline lookup yields CDR1 SGDLS and CDR2 YYNGEE. DNA for the CDR3: TGTGCCAGCAGCGTGGACCAAGACGGCCTGAGGGGCTACACCTTC. Protein sequence: CASSVDQDGLRGYTF.

The chain recombines TRBV5-1 with TRBJ2-3; tentative D call: TRBD1 (5 bases). This CDR3 has 16 amino acids. V lost 3 bases and J lost 3, with 17 bases in between. Per germline, CDR1 SGHRS and CDR2 YFSETQ. The CDR3 spells CASSSYRNSFTDTQYF. The CDR3 nucleotides are TGCGCCAGCAGCTCTTACAGGAACTCCTTTACAGATACGCAGTATTTT.

This rearrangement joins TRBV27 to TRBJ1-2; 10 bases align to TRBD1. Germline V gives CDR1 MNHEY, CDR2 SMNVEV (reference sequence). Losses at the gene ends were 3 bases for V and 5 bases for J; bases not matched to a gene: 6. This CDR3 is 15 amino acids long. CDR3 sequence (DNA): TGTGCCAGCAGTTTGGTTCCGGGACAGGGGTATGGCTACACCTTC. This gives the protein CASSLVPGQGYGYTF.

This chain connects TRBV19 to TRBJ1-1; TRBD1 matches at 7 bases. Germline CDR1 is LNHDA and CDR2 is SQIVND (reference sequence). This CDR3 has 14 amino acids. V shed 6 bases, J shed 1 base, and the junction held 5 bases outside the gene matches. The CDR3 DNA is TGTGCCAGTAGGCGACAGGGCCAGAACACTGAAGCTTTCTTT. Its translation: CASRRQGQNTEAFF.

The rearrangement links TRBV19 to TRBJ2-2, with D perhaps matching TRBD2 (6 bases). Germline loops: CDR1 LNHDA, CDR2 SQIVND (reference sequence). The CDR3 extends over 16 amino acids. Between the trimmed V and J ends, which lost 5 bases and 7 bases, there was a span of 20 bases. DNA of the CDR3: TGTGCCAGTAGTTTCACCCGGGGGATGGAGCACGGGGAGCTGTTTTTT. This encodes CASSFTRGMEHGELFF.

The CDR3 here is CASSLELAGGGEQYV. The CDR3 region has the DNA TGTGCCAGCAGCTTAGAACTAGCAGGGGGGGGCGAGCAGTACGTC. The J gene is TRBJ2-7, the V gene TRBV7-3; D is tentatively TRBD1 or TRBD2 (7 bases each). In germline, CDR1 is SGHTA, CDR2 FQGTGA. The CDR3 length is 15 residues. Trimming removed 2 bases at V and 6 bases at J, with 17 bases between.

The chain employs TRBV10-3 and TRBJ2-7, with 8 bases identical to TRBD2. The CDR3 has 12 amino acids. CDR1 ENHRY and CDR2 SYGVKD come from the germline V gene. The CDR3 is CAISDPSGTSKV. Here the CDR3 DNA reads TGTGCCATCAGTGATCCGTCAGGGACTAGTAAAGTC.

This chain uses TRBV7-6 with TRBJ1-5; D ambiguous. CDR1 is SGHVS and CDR2 is FNYEAQ in the germline V gene. Trimming took 5 bases from V and 2 from J, leaving 10 bases between them. The CDR3 runs to 14 residues. The CDR3, as DNA: TGTGCCAGCAGCGCTGCCGTGGGCAATCAGCCCCAGCATTTT. This codes for CASSAAVGNQPQHF.

J is TRBJ1-1 and V is TRBV5-1; TRBD1 might be the D (5 bases). Germline V gene sequence: CDR1 SGHRS, CDR2 YFSETQ. This CDR3 comprises 16 residues. Trimming pared 4 bases from V and 1 base from J, leaving 17 bases between. The DNA for the CDR3 is TGCGCCAGCAGCCCGACCGAGGCTACAGGGAACACTGAAGCTTTCTTT. Residues: CASSPTEATGNTEAFF.

This chain links TRBV7-2 with TRBJ2-3; weak D call: TRBD1 (5 bases). Germline CDR1 is SGHTA and CDR2 is FQGNSA. The CDR3 consists of 11 residues. Trimming pared 5 bases from V and 10 bases from J, leaving 10 bases between. CDR3 loop: CASSLREAQYF. The CDR3 DNA reads as TGTGCCAGCAGCCTCAGGGAAGCGCAGTATTTT.

The chain links TRBV2 to TRBJ2-2, with D possibly matching TRBD1 (6 bases). V shed 6 bases and J shed 5 bases, with 13 bases lying between them. This CDR3 has 14 amino acids. Germline CDR1 SNHLY, CDR2 FYNNEI. The DNA of the CDR3 is TGTGCCAGCAGCCAACAGGGTGGTACCGGGGAGCTGTTTTTT. It is translated as CASSQQGGTGELFF.

The rearrangement joins TRBV6-5 to TRBJ2-1; D may be TRBD1 (5 bases). Trimming left V 5 bases short and J 4 bases short, with 9 bases between. CDR3 length: 13 residues. Germline lookup yields CDR1 MNHEY and CDR2 SVGAGI. CDR3 region: CASSPTDYNEQFF. The CDR3 bases are TGTGCCAGCAGTCCGACAGATTACAATGAGCAGTTCTTC.

This clone was detected only once. This rearrangement joins TRBV7-3 to TRBJ2-1, with 9 bases fitting TRBD2. Per germline, CDR1 SGHTA and CDR2 FQGTGA. CDR3 length: 16 amino acids. J was trimmed by 7 bases and V by 1 base; bases with no gene match: 8. CDR3 nucleotide sequence: TGTGCCAGCAGCTTAAAGCAGCGGGGGGACAAAAATGAGCAGTTCTTC. Translation gives CASSLKQRGDKNEQFF.

The chain combines TRBV5-6 with TRBJ2-5; possibly TRBD1 for D (6 bases). The length of the CDR3 is 17 residues. Trimming took off 0 bases at V and 5 bases at J, with 20 bases between the two ends. From germline, CDR1 is SGHDT and CDR2 YYEEEE. The CDR3 sequence: CASSLVGATRVGETQYF. The CDR3 DNA reads TGTGCCAGCAGCTTGGTGGGGGCTACCCGAGTTGGGGAGACCCAGTACTTC.

V usage is TRBV6-1 and J usage is TRBJ2-1; 7 bases map to TRBD2. Germline CDR1 reads MNHNS; CDR2 reads SASEGT. Unmatched junction bases numbered 10, after V lost 5 bases and J lost 6 bases. The length of the CDR3 is 15 residues. The DNA of the CDR3 is TGTGCCAGCAGTACCCGGACTAGTGGTATCAATGAGCAGTTCTTC. It encodes CASSTRTSGINEQFF.

This chain links TRBV12-5 with TRBJ2-7; D is undetermined. V lost 4 bases and J 2 bases, leaving 9 bases between the germline ends. The CDR3 runs 13 residues. CDR1 LGHNT and CDR2 FRNRAP come from the germline V gene. The CDR3 DNA follows: TGTGCTAGTGGTTATACAATAGCCTACGAGCAGTACTTC. Protein: CASGYTIAYEQYF.

The J gene is TRBJ1-1, the V gene TRBV6-5, with D possibly being TRBD1 (6 bases). V was cut by 0 bases and J by 4 bases, with 15 bases left in between. Germline-derived CDR1 and CDR2 are MNHEY and SVGAGI. This CDR3 has 16 amino acids. CDR3 in amino acids: CASSYSGGRGSTEAFF. In DNA form, the CDR3 reads TGTGCCAGCAGTTACTCGGGGGGGCGAGGTTCCACTGAAGCTTTCTTT.

V usage is TRBV4-1 and J usage is TRBJ1-6, with D possibly TRBD1 on 5 matching bases. Germline CDR1 and CDR2: MGHRA and YSYEKL. V dropped 1 base and J dropped 8 bases, with 18 bases sitting between them. This CDR3 is built from 17 residues. CDR3 nucleotide sequence: TGCGCCAGCAGCCAAGTCATCGGGGGGGGGTGGGATTCACCCCTCCACTTT. Translated: CASSQVIGGGWDSPLHF.

Concerning this clone: At one of its ends the junction is not consistent with the germline gene, which may arise from a read error. Here the CDR3 reads CASSSGFATSLIF. CDR3 in DNA: TGTGCCAGCAGCTCGGGGTTTGCGACTAGCTTGATCTTC. V usage is TRBV5-4 and J usage is TRBJ2-1; TRBD2 agrees at 7 bases. From germline, CDR1 is SGHNT and CDR2 YYREEE (reference sequence). The CDR3 covers 13 residues. The full variable domain, completed using reference TRBV5-4 and TRBJ2-1, is ETGVTQSPTHLIKTRGQQVTLRCSSQSGHNTVSWYQQALGQGPQFIFQYYREEENGRGNFPPRFSGLQFPNYSSELNVNALELDDSALYLCASSSGFATSLIFGPGTRLTVL.

V gene TRBV30 combines with J gene TRBJ1-5; D gene ambiguous. Germline loops: CDR1 GTSNPN, CDR2 SVGIG (reference sequence). The CDR3 is 15 residues long. Deletions cut 5 bases from V and 4 bases from J, with 18 bases between. The CDR3 spells CAWSPGRYGNQPQHF. The CDR3 nucleotides read TGTGCCTGGTCTCCGGGTAGGTATGGAAATCAGCCCCAGCATTTT.

This chain links TRBV27 with TRBJ1-3; no clear D gene. V was shortened by 0 bases and J by 0 bases, with 6 bases between the two germline ends. Germline CDR1 is MNHEY and CDR2 is SMNVEV (reference sequence). CDR3 size: 15 residues. CDR3 coding DNA: TGTGCCAGCAGTTTATCATTCTCCTCTGGAAACACCATATATTTT. Amino acids: CASSLSFSSGNTIYF.